The TCR beta chain described here comes from a study of cytomegalovirus exposure and HLA in healthy donors. With V trimmed by 6 bases and J by 4 bases, 8 bases remained unmatched. The CDR3 spans 15 residues. CDR1 and CDR2 (germline): MNHEY, SMNVEV (reference sequence). As concerns this clone: Its antigen is as yet unknown.

The protocol was immunoSEQ multiplex PCR, while the TCRdb copy is restricted to in-frame clones and leaves out a portion. The sample shows some 80,000 clones, 96% of them seen only once. Broader study findings: Most observed TCR sequences were rare, whereas some public TCRs were detected in many donors. Researchers counted about 150 TCR beta chains as cytomegalovirus-associated. Among the CMV-associated chains, a few were confirmed in vitro as specific for CMV antigens. One later analysis, an examination of the 100 to 150 validation repertoires, found that first-cohort TCR clusters tended to co-occur in them.

The sequencing sample was made of PBMCs. The sequence derives from a woman younger than 30 in good health and CMV-seronegative. The rearrangement joins TRBV27 to TRBJ2-1; 8 bases are a match to TRBD2. CDR3 sequence (DNA): TGTGCCAGCAGCCCCGGGACTAGGGTATACAATGAGCAGTTCTTC. This codes for CASSPGTRVYNEQFF.